Presented here are 14 T cell receptor beta chains from one specimen sequenced in a study of blood T cell repertoires in COVID-19. Profiling relied on immunoSEQ multiplex PCR, and the TCRdb table lists in-frame clones only, not all of them. Seen here are about 130,000 clones, roughly four fifths observed once, and the top ten hold less than 6.5%. Material: peripheral blood. The source of these receptors is a man in his fifties or sixties with acute or convalescent COVID-19.

The table lists this clone with a few counts. The chain uses TRBV19 and TRBJ2-3; TRBD2 aligns across 8 bases. This CDR3 contains 16 residues. Trimming cost V 4 bases and J 3 bases; bases outside gene matches: 9. Per germline, CDR1 LNHDA and CDR2 SQIVND (reference sequence). DNA for the CDR3: TGTGCCAGTAGTAATGGGCGGGGGGCGGCGACAGATACGCAGTATTTT. Amino acid sequence: CASSNGRGAATDTQYF.

The V and J genes are TRBV2 and TRBJ1-2; 10 bases are a match to TRBD1. The V and J ends lost 6 bases and 7 bases, in that order; junction bases with no gene match: 11. Per germline, CDR1 SNHLY and CDR2 FYNNEI. This CDR3 has 15 amino acids. The DNA for the CDR3 is TGTGCCAGCAGACCGGGACAGGGGCGATCTCTTGGCTACACCTTC. Amino acids: CASRPGQGRSLGYTF.

The chain is built from TRBV7-9 and TRBJ2-6; 10 bases fit TRBD1. The CDR3 sequence is 17 residues long. V lost 5 bases, J lost 3 bases, and 7 bases stayed unmatched. The germline V gene has CDR1 SEHNR and CDR2 FQNEAQ (reference sequence). CDR3 sequence (DNA): TGTGCCAGCAGCCCGACAGGGGGCAGTCGTGGGGCCAACGTCCTGACTTTC. As protein: CASSPTGGSRGANVLTF.

The chain carries TRBV5-1 and TRBJ1-6; 9 bases are a match to TRBD1. The CDR3 loop spans 15 amino acids. Germline loops: CDR1 SGHRS, CDR2 YFSETQ. Germline trimming cut 0 bases from V and 9 bases from J; bases unmatched to any gene: 4. CDR3 amino acids: CASSLEGQGGSPLHF. Written as DNA, the CDR3 is TGCGCCAGCAGCTTGGAGGGACAGGGCGGTTCACCCCTCCACTTT.

The chain employs TRBV9 and TRBJ1-1, with D possibly being TRBD1 (6 bases). The germline V and J ends were trimmed by 4 bases and 4 bases, with 17 bases remaining between them. The CDR3 runs to 15 residues. The V gene's germline CDR1 is SGDLS and CDR2 YYNGEE. CDR3 sequence (DNA): TGTGCCAGCAGCTCTCGGGGGGCCCAGGGCACTGAAGCTTTCTTT. Amino acid sequence: CASSSRGAQGTEAFF.

V usage is TRBV6-2 or TRBV6-3 and J usage is TRBJ2-1, with TRBD2 matching 12 bases. Trimming at V came to 6 bases and at J to 6 bases, leaving 6 bases not matched to a gene. CDR1 and CDR2 from the germline V gene are MNHEY and SVGEGT. The CDR3 extends over 15 amino acids. CDR3 sequence reads: CASSEASGGANEQFF. As DNA, the CDR3 is TGTGCCAGCAGCGAAGCTAGCGGGGGGGCCAATGAGCAGTTCTTC.

The chain carries TRBV30 and TRBJ2-3; a weak D match, TRBD2 (6 bases). The V end was cut by 4 bases, the J end by 4 bases, with 18 bases between. This CDR3 has 15 residues. Germline values: CDR1 GTSNPN, CDR2 SVGIG (reference sequence). CDR3 in amino acids: CAWTEQIGGPDTQYF. CDR3 bases: TGTGCCTGGACCGAGCAGATCGGGGGACCAGATACGCAGTATTTT.

V gene TRBV15 combines with J gene TRBJ2-5, with 7 bases fitting TRBD1. Losses at the gene ends were 5 bases for V and 2 bases for J; bases not matched to a gene: 8. Germline assignment: CDR1 LNHNV and CDR2 YYDKDF (reference sequence). This CDR3 contains 15 residues. CDR3 loop: CATSPRTGTQETQYF. In DNA form, the CDR3 reads TGTGCCACCAGCCCACGGACAGGAACGCAAGAGACCCAGTACTTC.

The chain has TRBV7-2 and TRBJ1-1, with a tentative D call TRBD1 (5 bases). V was clipped by 1 base and J by 7 bases, with 10 bases between them. The CDR3 covers 13 residues. The germline gives CDR1 SGHTA, CDR2 FQGNSA. This CDR3 is CASSLVRAGEAFF. The CDR3 nucleotides read TGTGCCAGCAGCTTAGTCAGGGCAGGTGAAGCTTTCTTT.

The J gene is TRBJ1-6, the V gene TRBV2; D not certain. The CDR3 is 14 residues long. V lost 7 bases to trimming and J lost 0 bases, with 7 bases between them. CDR1 SNHLY and CDR2 FYNNEI come from the germline V gene. The CDR3 DNA follows: TGTGCCAGCATGCGAAGCTCCTATAATTCACCCCTCCACTTT. It specifies CASMRSSYNSPLHF.

The J gene is TRBJ1-5, the V gene TRBV19; maybe TRBD1 (6 bases). There are 17 residues in the CDR3. Germline CDR1 is LNHDA and CDR2 is SQIVND (reference sequence). The V end was cut by 1 base, the J end by 0 bases, with 13 bases between. In DNA form, the CDR3 reads TGTGCCAGTAGTATAGCTACAGGGCGTAATAGCAATCAGCCCCAGCATTTT. This gives the protein CASSIATGRNSNQPQHF.

J is TRBJ1-2 and V is TRBV2, with D maybe TRBD1 (5 bases). The length of the CDR3 is 16 residues. Trimming shortened V by 6 bases and J by 8 bases, and 25 bases separated the two germline ends. Per the germline V gene, CDR1 is SNHLY and CDR2 is FYNNEI. CDR3 in amino acids: CASSQIMEGFSRGYTF. CDR3 DNA: TGTGCCAGCAGCCAAATAATGGAGGGGTTTTCGCGAGGCTACACCTTC.

The chain joins TRBV14 to TRBJ1-1; TRBD1 matches at 7 bases. This CDR3 contains 20 residues. V lost 1 base to trimming and J lost 11 bases; unmatched junction nucleotides: 28. Germline CDR1 and CDR2: SGHDN and FVKESK. The CDR3 is CASSQGPPYPHGTATLGAFF. The CDR3 nucleotides are TGTGCCAGCAGCCAAGGGCCCCCCTACCCCCACGGGACAGCAACCCTAGGGGCTTTCTTT.

The chain employs TRBV4-1 and TRBJ1-5; the D gene is possibly TRBD1 (5 bases). V was trimmed by 0 bases and J by 2 bases, leaving 11 bases between them. Per the germline V gene, CDR1 is MGHRA and CDR2 is YSYEKL. CDR3 size: 16 residues. The CDR3, as DNA: TGCGCCAGCAGCCAAGACGGGGGTCTGGGCAATCAGCCCCAGCATTTT. Protein product: CASSQDGGLGNQPQHF.